This record looks at one TCR beta chain sequence and its context. The junction differs from germline at one of its ends, possibly a read error. This sample is part of a study of blood T cell repertoires in COVID-19. For the study at large: The samples span acute and convalescent COVID-19 from the United States, Italy and Spain. From T cells, B-cell-depleted T cells, or PBMCs came the material, which was cDNA or gDNA.

CDR1 and CDR2 from the germline V gene are WNHNN and SYGVQD (reference sequence). This CDR3 is built from 12 residues. Under the authors' procedure: Estimates of nucleated cell counts were drawn from the amplification of reference gene primers. Some clones are missing from TCRdb's copy, which holds only in-frame ones; the method was immunoSEQ multiplex PCR. That table supplies the V and J calls and clone size; D and trimming were determined from the DNA. This table has 140,000 or so clones, around 72% appearing once. Input material: peripheral blood. This sequence originates from a woman aged 60-75 years with acute or convalescent COVID-19. This chain links TRBV10-1 with TRBJ2-3; 7 nucleotides align to TRBD2. CDR3 residues: CASSESWGGEIF. The DNA for the CDR3 is TGCGCCAGCAGTGAGTCGTGGGGAGGGGAGATTTTT.